This T cell receptor beta chain was sequenced during a study of blood T cell repertoires in COVID-19 (dated by TCRdb to the early 2020s). About the full investigation: Samples covering the acute and convalescent phases of COVID-19 were provided by collaborators in the United States, Italy and Spain. Samples were obtained from the ongoing ImmuneRACE study (first 160 participants) and from 950 to 1,500 subjects provided by 6 global collaborators. Deeply sampled blood TCRbeta repertoires from subjects exposed to, actively infected with, or recovered from COVID-19 were included in the dataset. Where HLA class I and class II types were available, the types were taken from metadata supplied by the sample provider, not from assay-based typing. A freely available public database, intended as a resource for researchers studying the immune response to SARS-CoV-2, is where the repertoires were released. Sample metadata almost always included a de-identified subject ID, COVID-19 status, age in years and sex. The prospective study material was composed of cDNA or gDNA derived from T cells, B-cell-depleted T cells, or PBMCs. What the study reported, not specific to this receptor: Clinical and demographic metadata were provided uncurated, with the amount varying by source and participant.

Each collaborating institution followed its own protocols to collect whole blood in K2EDTA tubes. For TCRbeta analysis, collaborator samples were shipped as frozen whole blood, as isolated PBMCs, or as DNA extracted from either sample type. The immunoSEQ Assay, a bias-controlled multiplex PCR, was used to amplify TCRbeta CDR3 regions from genomic DNA. The source study handled its data this way. The number of nucleated cells in each sample was estimated from the amplification of reference gene primers within the assay. To quantify the absolute abundance of each unique TCRbeta CDR3 rearrangement, sequence reads were collapsed and filtered. For each sample, productive Simpson clonality was calculated as the square root of Simpson's diversity index across productive rearrangements. TCRdb re-hosts the immuneACCESS table, in-frame sequences only. Its copies lack some clones; in the studies checked, an unresolved V gene accounts for under half of them, and the cause for the rest is not known. For V, J and clone size, that table is used; D and trimming come from the DNA. Here the sample has some 83,000 clones; approximately 88% occur a single time. Of the sample, about 0.51% is held by the ten largest clones.

The CDR3 runs 18 residues from the cysteine to the phenylalanine. Just the 54-base CDR3 DNA is kept, in frame starting at base 1. V is clipped by 8 bases and J by 0 bases, and the sequence between their germline boundaries is 24 bases long. The germline V gene gives CDR1 as ENHRY and CDR2 as SYGVKD. As for this clone: This clone's antigen is unknown. No clone much larger than this one lies a single base away; base qualities are absent.

This TCR was sampled from a man in his 60s with acute or convalescent COVID-19. Sequencing was carried out using peripheral blood. The chain is made from TRBV10-3 and TRBJ2-3, with a tentative D gene TRBD1 over 6 matching bases. The base sequence is TGTGCCATCCCTCTCACAGGGATAGGACCAGCTAGCACAGATACGCAGTATTTT. Translation gives CAIPLTGIGPASTDTQYF.